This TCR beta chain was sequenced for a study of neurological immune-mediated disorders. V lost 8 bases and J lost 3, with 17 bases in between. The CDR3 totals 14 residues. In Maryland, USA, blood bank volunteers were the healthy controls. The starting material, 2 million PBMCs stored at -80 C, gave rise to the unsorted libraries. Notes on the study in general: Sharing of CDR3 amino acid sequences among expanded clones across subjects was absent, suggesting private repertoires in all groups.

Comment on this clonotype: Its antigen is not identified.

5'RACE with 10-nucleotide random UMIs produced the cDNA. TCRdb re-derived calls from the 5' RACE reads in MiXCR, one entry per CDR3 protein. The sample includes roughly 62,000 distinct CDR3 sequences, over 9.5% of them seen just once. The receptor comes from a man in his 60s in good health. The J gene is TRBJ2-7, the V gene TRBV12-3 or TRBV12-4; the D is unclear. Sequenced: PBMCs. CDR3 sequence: CASSLGQFVYEQYF. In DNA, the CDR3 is TGTGCCAGCTCTTTAGGCCAGTTCGTCTACGAGCAGTACTTC.